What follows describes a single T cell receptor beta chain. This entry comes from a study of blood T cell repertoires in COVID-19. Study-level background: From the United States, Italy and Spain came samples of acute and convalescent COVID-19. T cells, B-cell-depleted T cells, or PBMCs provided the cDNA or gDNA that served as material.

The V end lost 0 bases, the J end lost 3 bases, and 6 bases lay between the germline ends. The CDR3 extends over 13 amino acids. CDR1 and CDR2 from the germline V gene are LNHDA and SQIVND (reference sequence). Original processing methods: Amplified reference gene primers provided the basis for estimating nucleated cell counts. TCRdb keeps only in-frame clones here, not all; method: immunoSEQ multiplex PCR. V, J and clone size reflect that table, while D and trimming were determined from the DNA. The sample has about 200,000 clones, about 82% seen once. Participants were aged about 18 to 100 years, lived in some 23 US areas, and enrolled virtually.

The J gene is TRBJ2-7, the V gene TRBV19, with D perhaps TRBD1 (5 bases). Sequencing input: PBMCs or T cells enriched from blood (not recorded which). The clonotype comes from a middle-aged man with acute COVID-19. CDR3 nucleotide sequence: TGTGCCAGTAGTATAGACAGGGACTACGAGCAGTACTTC. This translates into CASSIDRDYEQYF. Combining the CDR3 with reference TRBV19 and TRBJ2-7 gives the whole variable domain DGGITQSPKYLFRKEGQNVTLSCEQNLNHDAMYWYRQDPGQGLRLIYYSQIVNDFQKGDIAEGYSVSREKKESFPLTVTSAQKNPTAFYLCASSIDRDYEQYFGPGTRLTVT.